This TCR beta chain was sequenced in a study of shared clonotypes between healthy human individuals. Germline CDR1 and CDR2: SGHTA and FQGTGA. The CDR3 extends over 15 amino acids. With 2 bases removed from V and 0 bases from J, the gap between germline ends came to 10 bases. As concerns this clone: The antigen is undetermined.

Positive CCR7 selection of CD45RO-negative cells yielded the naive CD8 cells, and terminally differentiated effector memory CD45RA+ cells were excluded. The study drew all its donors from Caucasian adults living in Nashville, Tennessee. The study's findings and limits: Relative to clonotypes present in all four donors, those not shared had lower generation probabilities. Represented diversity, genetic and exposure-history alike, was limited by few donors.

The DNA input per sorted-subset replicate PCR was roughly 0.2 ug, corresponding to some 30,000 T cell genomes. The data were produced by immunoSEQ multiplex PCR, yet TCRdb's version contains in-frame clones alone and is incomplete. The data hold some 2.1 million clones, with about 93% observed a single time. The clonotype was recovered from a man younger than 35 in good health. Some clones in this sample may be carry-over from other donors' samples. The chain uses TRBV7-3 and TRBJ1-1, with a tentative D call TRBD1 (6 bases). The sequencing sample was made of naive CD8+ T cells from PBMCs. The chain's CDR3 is CASSLGGGLNTEAFF. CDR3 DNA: TGTGCCAGCAGCTTAGGGGGCGGATTGAACACTGAAGCTTTCTTT.